This T cell receptor beta chain was identified during a study of shared clonotypes between healthy human individuals. Study-level findings and limits: Rarefaction showed sorted-subset sequencing was incomplete despite large depth.

This CDR3 is built from 15 residues. Germline assignment: CDR1 SEHNR and CDR2 FQNEAQ (reference sequence). Trimming removed 0 bases from V and 4 bases from J, with 10 bases in between. Produced via immunoSEQ multiplex PCR; TCRdb's table is partial and in-frame only. The profile shows about 2.4 million clones, around nine tenths of them singletons. Memory CD4+ cells were the fraction left after CD45RA+ naive selection. Points on this clone: The antigen remains undetermined.

The sequenced material came from naive CD4+ T cells sorted from blood. Specified subset: CD45RA+ positively selected. This sequence originates from a man between 18 and 35 years old in good health. This sequence joins TRBV7-9 and TRBJ1-3; D is unclear. For the CDR3, the DNA is TGTGCCAGCAGCTTAGCACCCGCAGGCGGAAACACCATATATTTT. Its protein is CASSLAPAGGNTIYF.